Below are 11 T cell receptor beta chains sequenced from a single sample in a study of shared clonotypes between healthy human individuals. Repertoires were generated with immunoSEQ multiplex PCR, while TCRdb's copy carries only in-frame clones and drops some. The data contain about a million clones, around 80% of them singletons. Source material: memory CD4+ T cells sorted from blood. Specified subset: CD45RA-negative fraction. The receptor set was obtained from a man aged 18-30 years in good health.

About this clone itself: Other nucleotide sequences from this sample produce the same CDR3. The chain employs TRBV30 and TRBJ1-1, with D unresolved. Germline-derived CDR1 and CDR2 are GTSNPN and SVGIG (reference sequence). Trimming removed 1 base from V and 1 base from J, with 7 bases in between. The CDR3 has 13 residues. As DNA, the CDR3 is TGTGCCTGGAGTGCAGGAGGGAACACTGAAGCTTTCTTT. Residues: CAWSAGGNTEAFF.

V usage is TRBV2 and J usage is TRBJ2-5, with a weak D call TRBD2 (5 bases). CDR1 and CDR2 from the germline V gene are SNHLY and FYNNEI. The V end was cut by 7 bases, the J end by 5 bases, with 20 bases between. The CDR3 has 15 amino acids. CDR3 residues: CASTGMGLATETQYF. The CDR3 DNA reads as TGTGCCAGCACCGGAATGGGCCTAGCAACGGAGACCCAGTACTTC.

This sequence joins TRBV4-2 and TRBJ2-3; 8 positions agree with TRBD2. The V segment lost 6 bases and the J segment 0 bases; nucleotides outside the gene matches: 5. CDR3 length equals 15 residues. Looked up from germline, CDR1 is LGHNA and CDR2 is YNFKEQ. CDR3 nucleotides: TGTGCCAGCAGTCGAACTAGCGGTAGCACAGATACGCAGTATTTT. Its translation: CASSRTSGSTDTQYF.

This CDR3 reads CASSLGQGNTGANVLTF. The CDR3 region has the DNA TGCGCCAGCAGCCTGGGACAGGGTAACACTGGGGCCAACGTCCTGACTTTC. This chain uses TRBV5-1 with TRBJ2-6; the match to TRBD1 covers 9 bases. V was pared by 4 bases and J by 2 bases, with 7 bases of the junction left unmatched. The CDR3 is 17 amino acids. Looked up from germline, CDR1 is SGHRS and CDR2 is YFSETQ.

Here the CDR3 reads CASSLSSGAYEQYF. Here the CDR3 DNA reads TGTGCCAGCAGCTTAAGTAGCGGGGCGTACGAGCAGTACTTC. This chain links TRBV7-8 with TRBJ2-7, with 8 nucleotides matching TRBD2. The V gene's germline CDR1 is SGHVS and CDR2 FQNEAQ. V lost 2 bases and J lost 4; bases outside the gene matches: 4. This CDR3 spans 14 amino acids.

CDR3 amino acids: CASSPTSGSRNEQFF. The CDR3 bases are TGTGCCAGCAGCCCTACTAGCGGGAGCAGGAATGAGCAGTTCTTC. The chain couples TRBV7-6 to TRBJ2-1; 11 bases map to TRBD2. The CDR3 runs 15 residues. Unmatched junction bases numbered 7, after V lost 5 bases and J lost 7 bases. The germline V gene encodes CDR1 SGHVS and CDR2 FNYEAQ.

Concerning this clone itself: The same CDR3 is also encoded by other DNA sequences in this sample. V is TRBV5-1 and J is TRBJ1-1, with TRBD1 matching over 11 bases. The CDR3 spans 16 residues. V gave up 3 bases and J gave up 4 bases; unmatched junction bases: 8. CDR1 is SGHRS and CDR2 is YFSETQ in the germline V gene. The CDR3 here is CASSSSTGTGGTEAFF. CDR3 in DNA: TGCGCCAGCAGCTCTAGTACCGGGACAGGGGGCACTGAAGCTTTCTTT.

This clone was seen only a few times. This rearrangement joins TRBV7-2 to TRBJ2-6; possibly TRBD1 for D (6 bases). The V and J ends lost 2 bases and 0 bases respectively, with 14 bases between them. The CDR3 is 18 amino acids. Germline CDR1 reads SGHTA; CDR2 reads FQGNSA. CDR3 sequence (DNA): TGTGCCAGCAGCTTAACAGGGAGCCTCCTCTCTGGGGCCAACGTCCTGACTTTC. It translates to CASSLTGSLLSGANVLTF. The entire variable domain, with the rest obtained from reference TRBV7-2 and TRBJ2-6, is as follows: GAGVSQSPSNKVTEKGKDVELRCDPISGHTALYWYRQSLGQGLEFLIYFQGNSAPDKSGLPSDRFSAERTGGSVSTLTIQRTQQEDSAVYLCASSLTGSLLSGANVLTFGAGSRLTVL.

The rearrangement links TRBV5-1 to TRBJ2-1; TRBD1 matches 9 bases. The CDR3 is 15 residues long. The germline gives CDR1 SGHRS, CDR2 YFSETQ. Trimming cost V 3 bases and J 4 bases; bases outside gene matches: 5. The CDR3 spells CASSSSGQGYNEQFF. The CDR3 DNA follows: TGCGCCAGCAGCTCCTCGGGACAGGGTTACAATGAGCAGTTCTTC.

Comments on this clone: The same CDR3 is also encoded by other DNA sequences in this sample. The gene calls are TRBV7-9 and TRBJ1-1; D not resolved. Between the trimmed V and J ends, which lost 4 bases and 1 base, there was a span of 7 bases. CDR3 length: 13 amino acids. The V gene's germline CDR1 is SEHNR and CDR2 FQNEAQ (reference sequence). CDR3 nucleotides: TGTGCCAGCAGCTCATCGGGGAACACTGAAGCTTTCTTT. It is translated as CASSSSGNTEAFF.

This chain uses TRBV5-6 with TRBJ2-1, with a possible D match to TRBD1 (5 bases). The CDR3 is made up of 14 amino acids. The germline gives CDR1 SGHDT, CDR2 YYEEEE. V gave up 1 base and J gave up 4 bases, with 9 bases separating them. The CDR3 bases are TGTGCCAGCAGCTTGCCCCAGGGTTACAATGAGCAGTTCTTC. Amino acid sequence: CASSLPQGYNEQFF.